Listed below are T cell receptor beta chains from one sample, sequenced in a study of early T cells in non-severe SARS-CoV-2 infection. TCRdb fed the 5' RACE reads into MiXCR, producing one record per CDR3 protein. The sample shows tens of thousands of distinct CDR3 sequences, 10% to 15% of them seen only once. The source material was whole blood. The source of these receptors is an adult who was a healthcare worker with PCR-confirmed SARS-CoV-2 infection or an uninfected control (not recorded which). CDR3s include the opening cysteine and the closing phenylalanine or tryptophan. Each record gives: D gene, V gene, J gene, clone size, CDR3 DNA, CDR3 protein. A D gene is named only where the DNA matches it firmly. A row's size may be missing; if present it is once, few, many or a size class.

d_gene: .; v_gene: TRBV7-9; j_gene: TRBJ2-7; abundance: .; CDR3nt: TGTGCCAGCAGCTTAATAGGCGGCTACGAGCAGTACTTC; CDR3aa: CASSLIGGYEQYF
d_gene: .; v_gene: TRBV28; j_gene: TRBJ2-3; abundance: .; CDR3nt: TGTGCCAGCAGTTCCCCTTTCGGACGCAGGGCAATTGCGCAGTATTTT; CDR3aa: CASSSPFGRRAIAQYF
d_gene: .; v_gene: TRBV12-3/TRBV12-4; j_gene: TRBJ2-5; abundance: few; CDR3nt: TGTGCCAGCAGTCCAATACAAGTAAAAGAGACCCAGTACTTC; CDR3aa: CASSPIQVKETQYF
d_gene: TRBD1; v_gene: TRBV2; j_gene: TRBJ1-1; abundance: many; CDR3nt: TGTGCCAGCAGAGCGGACAGGGTCATGAACACTGAAGCTTTCTTT; CDR3aa: CASRADRVMNTEAFF
d_gene: .; v_gene: TRBV29-1; j_gene: TRBJ2-1; abundance: few; CDR3nt: TGCAGCGCTGACAATGAGCAGTTCTTC; CDR3aa: CSADNEQFF
d_gene: .; v_gene: TRBV12-3/TRBV12-4; j_gene: TRBJ2-1; abundance: .; CDR3nt: TGTGCCAGCAGTCCCACGACTTTGAGCTCCTACAATGAGCAGTTCTTC; CDR3aa: CASSPTTLSSYNEQFF
d_gene: TRBD1; v_gene: TRBV25-1; j_gene: TRBJ2-7; abundance: .; CDR3nt: TGTGCCAGCAGCGACAGGGCATCCTACTACGAGCAGTACTTC; CDR3aa: CASSDRASYYEQYF
d_gene: .; v_gene: TRBV7-9; j_gene: TRBJ2-6; abundance: few; CDR3nt: TGTGCCAGCAGCTTACCTGGGGCCAACGTCCTGACTTTC; CDR3aa: CASSLPGANVLTF
d_gene: .; v_gene: TRBV12-3/TRBV12-4; j_gene: TRBJ1-3; abundance: few; CDR3nt: TGTGCCAGCAGTTTTGGGGGGGTCGTTGGAAACACCATATATTTT; CDR3aa: CASSFGGVVGNTIYF
d_gene: .; v_gene: TRBV29-1; j_gene: TRBJ1-1; abundance: .; CDR3nt: TGCAGCGTTGAAGGGATGGAAGCCGAAGCTTTCTTT; CDR3aa: CSVEGMEAEAFF
d_gene: .; v_gene: TRBV12-3/TRBV12-4; j_gene: TRBJ1-1; abundance: .; CDR3nt: TGTGCCAGCAGCACTCATATGAACACTGAAGCTTTCTTT; CDR3aa: CASSTHMNTEAFF
d_gene: TRBD1; v_gene: TRBV20-1; j_gene: TRBJ1-6; abundance: many; CDR3nt: TGCAGTGCTAGAGCCCCCGGGACAGCTACTGAGGGAGAATATTCACCCCTCCACTTT; CDR3aa: CSARAPGTATEGEYSPLHF
d_gene: .; v_gene: TRBV12-3/TRBV12-4; j_gene: TRBJ2-2; abundance: many; CDR3nt: TGTGCCAGCAGTTATCGGACAGCACCTAACACCGGGGAGCTGTTTTTT; CDR3aa: CASSYRTAPNTGELFF
d_gene: .; v_gene: TRBV7-9; j_gene: TRBJ1-1; abundance: few; CDR3nt: TGTGTATGGACCTCCAGGAACACTGAAGCTTTCTTT; CDR3aa: CVWTSRNTEAFF
d_gene: .; v_gene: TRBV11-3; j_gene: TRBJ2-5; abundance: many; CDR3nt: TGTGCCAGCAGCTTAGCACACTTACAAGAGACCCAGTACTTC; CDR3aa: CASSLAHLQETQYF
d_gene: TRBD2; v_gene: TRBV20-1; j_gene: TRBJ2-1; abundance: few; CDR3nt: TGCAGTGCTTGGACTAGCGGGAGCCCCGATGAGCAGTTCTTC; CDR3aa: CSAWTSGSPDEQFF
d_gene: TRBD1; v_gene: TRBV7-9; j_gene: TRBJ2-5; abundance: few; CDR3nt: TGTGCCAGCAGCCGCCGTGGACAGGGCTCGTACCAAGAGACCCAGTACTTC; CDR3aa: CASSRRGQGSYQETQYF
d_gene: .; v_gene: TRBV4-2; j_gene: TRBJ2-4; abundance: .; CDR3nt: TGTGCCAGCAGCCAAGATCGACTAGTGGCGAACATTCAGTACTTC; CDR3aa: CASSQDRLVANIQYF
d_gene: .; v_gene: TRBV6-6; j_gene: TRBJ1-2; abundance: .; CDR3nt: TGTGCCAGCAGTTACTCGCTGGGGGACTATGGCTACACCTTC; CDR3aa: CASSYSLGDYGYTF
d_gene: .; v_gene: TRBV6-1; j_gene: TRBJ1-1; abundance: many; CDR3nt: TGTGCCGGGAGAGGGTCCACTGAAGCTTTCTTT; CDR3aa: CAGRGSTEAFF
d_gene: TRBD1; v_gene: TRBV4-1; j_gene: TRBJ1-1; abundance: few; CDR3nt: TGCGCCAGCAGCCAACCCCGGACAGGGGGCATGAACACTGAAGCTTTCTTT; CDR3aa: CASSQPRTGGMNTEAFF
d_gene: .; v_gene: TRBV29-1; j_gene: TRBJ2-7; abundance: .; CDR3nt: TGCAGCGTTGCTGGGCGGAATAACTACGAGCAGTACTTC; CDR3aa: CSVAGRNNYEQYF
d_gene: .; v_gene: TRBV20-1; j_gene: TRBJ2-5; abundance: few; CDR3nt: TGCAGTGCTCGCCCGTTGCAGGCAAAGACCCAAGAGACCCAGTACTTC; CDR3aa: CSARPLQAKTQETQYF
d_gene: .; v_gene: TRBV27; j_gene: TRBJ2-3; abundance: few; CDR3nt: TGTGCCAGCAGTTTATTGGGGTCTCCCACAGATACGCAGTATTTT; CDR3aa: CASSLLGSPTDTQYF
d_gene: .; v_gene: TRBV9; j_gene: TRBJ2-6; abundance: many; CDR3nt: TGTGCCAGCAGCCCACGGGGATCCGGGGCCAACGTCCTGACTTTC; CDR3aa: CASSPRGSGANVLTF
d_gene: .; v_gene: TRBV9; j_gene: TRBJ2-2; abundance: .; CDR3nt: TGTGCCAGCAGCGTAGTTGCCGGGGAGCTGTTTTTT; CDR3aa: CASSVVAGELFF
d_gene: .; v_gene: TRBV7-2; j_gene: TRBJ2-7; abundance: many; CDR3nt: TGTGCCAGCAGCTTAGGGCCCTCCTACGAGCAGTACTTC; CDR3aa: CASSLGPSYEQYF
d_gene: .; v_gene: TRBV6-1; j_gene: TRBJ1-4; abundance: many; CDR3nt: TGCGAACAAGCAACTAATGAAAAACTGTTTTTT; CDR3aa: CEQATNEKLFF
d_gene: TRBD2; v_gene: TRBV19; j_gene: TRBJ2-7; abundance: .; CDR3nt: TGTGCCAGTAGTATAGATCGTGGGACTAGCGAACACGAGCAGTACTTC; CDR3aa: CASSIDRGTSEHEQYF
d_gene: .; v_gene: TRBV21-1; j_gene: TRBJ2-7; abundance: many; CDR3nt: TGTGCCAGCAGCACAGGGTACGAGCAGTACTTC; CDR3aa: CASSTGYEQYF
d_gene: .; v_gene: TRBV7-9; j_gene: TRBJ2-1; abundance: few; CDR3nt: TGTGCCAGCAGCATCTACTTCGATGAGCAGTTCTTC; CDR3aa: CASSIYFDEQFF
d_gene: .; v_gene: TRBV5-1; j_gene: TRBJ2-1; abundance: many; CDR3nt: TGCGCCAGCAGCCTATTCCACAGCTCCTACAATGAGCAGTTCTTC; CDR3aa: CASSLFHSSYNEQFF
d_gene: TRBD2; v_gene: TRBV6-6; j_gene: TRBJ2-3; abundance: .; CDR3nt: TGTGCCAGCAGCCAACTAGCGGGGACTAGCACAGATACGCAGTATTTT; CDR3aa: CASSQLAGTSTDTQYF
d_gene: TRBD1; v_gene: TRBV7-6; j_gene: TRBJ2-2; abundance: many; CDR3nt: TGTGCCAGCAGCTTAGATACAGGGGCGAACACCGGGGAGCTGTTTTTT; CDR3aa: CASSLDTGANTGELFF
d_gene: .; v_gene: TRBV29-1; j_gene: TRBJ1-1; abundance: .; CDR3nt: TGCAGCGTTGATAAGGGGATGAACACTGAAGCTTTCTTT; CDR3aa: CSVDKGMNTEAFF
d_gene: .; v_gene: TRBV6-2/TRBV6-3; j_gene: TRBJ1-5; abundance: few; CDR3nt: TGTGCCAGCAGAAACCCGGGCCTCCTCAATCAGCCCCAGCATTTT; CDR3aa: CASRNPGLLNQPQHF
d_gene: .; v_gene: TRBV7-3; j_gene: TRBJ2-1; abundance: .; CDR3nt: TGTGCCAGCAGCTTAAAGGGGGGACCCTACAATGAGCAGTTCTTC; CDR3aa: CASSLKGGPYNEQFF
d_gene: .; v_gene: TRBV6-2/TRBV6-3; j_gene: TRBJ2-1; abundance: many; CDR3nt: TGTGCCAGCAGTTACTCATGGAGTTACAATGAGCAGTTCTTC; CDR3aa: CASSYSWSYNEQFF
d_gene: .; v_gene: TRBV19; j_gene: TRBJ2-5; abundance: .; CDR3nt: TGTGCCAGTAGTGAGGGACGCCAAGAGACCCAGTACTTC; CDR3aa: CASSEGRQETQYF
d_gene: .; v_gene: TRBV20-1; j_gene: TRBJ1-1; abundance: many; CDR3nt: TGCAGTGCTAGAGAGATCCCGGACACTGAAGCTTTCTTT; CDR3aa: CSAREIPDTEAFF
d_gene: .; v_gene: TRBV29-1; j_gene: TRBJ2-2; abundance: few; CDR3nt: TGCAGCGCTCAGGACCGTGGCGGGACTGGATTGTTGAACGGGGAGCTGTTTTTT; CDR3aa: CSAQDRGGTGLLNGELFF
d_gene: TRBD1; v_gene: TRBV2; j_gene: TRBJ2-5; abundance: many; CDR3nt: TGTGCCAGCGAGGGGGCGAGGGAGACCCAGTACTTC; CDR3aa: CASEGARETQYF
d_gene: TRBD1; v_gene: TRBV3-1; j_gene: TRBJ1-5; abundance: many; CDR3nt: TGTGCCAGCAGCCAATCGCCAGGGGGGATACTTAATCAGCCCCAGCATTTT; CDR3aa: CASSQSPGGILNQPQHF
d_gene: .; v_gene: TRBV6-6; j_gene: TRBJ2-7; abundance: .; CDR3nt: TGTGCCAGCAGTTACTCCGCCTGGAACTACGAGCAGTACTTC; CDR3aa: CASSYSAWNYEQYF
d_gene: TRBD1; v_gene: TRBV18; j_gene: TRBJ1-1; abundance: few; CDR3nt: TGTGCCAGCTCACCAACTCCGGGACAGGGGGCCCTCAACACTGAAGCTTTCTTT; CDR3aa: CASSPTPGQGALNTEAFF
d_gene: .; v_gene: TRBV4-2; j_gene: TRBJ1-3; abundance: few; CDR3nt: TGTGCCAGCAGCCAAGAGTCAGGGTCTGGAAACACCATATATTTT; CDR3aa: CASSQESGSGNTIYF
d_gene: .; v_gene: TRBV3-1; j_gene: TRBJ2-7; abundance: .; CDR3nt: TGTGCCAGCAGCAACGGACGGAACTACGAGCAGTACTTC; CDR3aa: CASSNGRNYEQYF
d_gene: TRBD1; v_gene: TRBV30; j_gene: TRBJ2-1; abundance: .; CDR3nt: TGTGCCTGGAGTCCTGGACAGGGTTACAATGAGCAGTTCTTC; CDR3aa: CAWSPGQGYNEQFF
d_gene: .; v_gene: TRBV7-9; j_gene: TRBJ2-3; abundance: .; CDR3nt: TGTGCCAGCAGCTCCTTAACGGATACGCAGTATTTT; CDR3aa: CASSSLTDTQYF
d_gene: .; v_gene: TRBV19; j_gene: TRBJ2-3; abundance: many; CDR3nt: TGTGCCAGTAGTATGCTGTCTCGCGATACGCAGTATTTT; CDR3aa: CASSMLSRDTQYF
d_gene: TRBD1; v_gene: TRBV25-1; j_gene: TRBJ1-2; abundance: .; CDR3nt: TGTGCCAGCAGGACAGGGACATATGGCTACACCTTC; CDR3aa: CASRTGTYGYTF
d_gene: .; v_gene: TRBV12-5; j_gene: TRBJ2-5; abundance: few; CDR3nt: TGTGCTAGTGGCAGCCTTAGTGGAGAGACCCAGTACTTC; CDR3aa: CASGSLSGETQYF
d_gene: .; v_gene: TRBV5-1; j_gene: TRBJ2-5; abundance: .; CDR3nt: TGCGCCAGCAGCTTGATGGGCCAAGAGACCCAGTACTTC; CDR3aa: CASSLMGQETQYF
d_gene: .; v_gene: TRBV4-1; j_gene: TRBJ1-1; abundance: .; CDR3nt: TGCGCCAGCAGCCAAGTCAGGAACACTGAAGCTTTCTTT; CDR3aa: CASSQVRNTEAFF
d_gene: TRBD2; v_gene: TRBV20-1; j_gene: TRBJ2-3; abundance: few; CDR3nt: TGCAGTGCTAGAGATCTCTTAGCGGGGAGCACAGATACGCAGTATTTT; CDR3aa: CSARDLLAGSTDTQYF
d_gene: TRBD1; v_gene: TRBV2; j_gene: TRBJ1-5; abundance: few; CDR3nt: TGTGCCAGCAGGGCGGGACAGGGCCTCAATCAGCCCCAGCATTTT; CDR3aa: CASRAGQGLNQPQHF
d_gene: TRBD1; v_gene: TRBV25-1; j_gene: TRBJ2-7; abundance: .; CDR3nt: TGTGCCAGCAGCGTGACAGGGGGAGTCTACGAGCAGTACTTC; CDR3aa: CASSVTGGVYEQYF